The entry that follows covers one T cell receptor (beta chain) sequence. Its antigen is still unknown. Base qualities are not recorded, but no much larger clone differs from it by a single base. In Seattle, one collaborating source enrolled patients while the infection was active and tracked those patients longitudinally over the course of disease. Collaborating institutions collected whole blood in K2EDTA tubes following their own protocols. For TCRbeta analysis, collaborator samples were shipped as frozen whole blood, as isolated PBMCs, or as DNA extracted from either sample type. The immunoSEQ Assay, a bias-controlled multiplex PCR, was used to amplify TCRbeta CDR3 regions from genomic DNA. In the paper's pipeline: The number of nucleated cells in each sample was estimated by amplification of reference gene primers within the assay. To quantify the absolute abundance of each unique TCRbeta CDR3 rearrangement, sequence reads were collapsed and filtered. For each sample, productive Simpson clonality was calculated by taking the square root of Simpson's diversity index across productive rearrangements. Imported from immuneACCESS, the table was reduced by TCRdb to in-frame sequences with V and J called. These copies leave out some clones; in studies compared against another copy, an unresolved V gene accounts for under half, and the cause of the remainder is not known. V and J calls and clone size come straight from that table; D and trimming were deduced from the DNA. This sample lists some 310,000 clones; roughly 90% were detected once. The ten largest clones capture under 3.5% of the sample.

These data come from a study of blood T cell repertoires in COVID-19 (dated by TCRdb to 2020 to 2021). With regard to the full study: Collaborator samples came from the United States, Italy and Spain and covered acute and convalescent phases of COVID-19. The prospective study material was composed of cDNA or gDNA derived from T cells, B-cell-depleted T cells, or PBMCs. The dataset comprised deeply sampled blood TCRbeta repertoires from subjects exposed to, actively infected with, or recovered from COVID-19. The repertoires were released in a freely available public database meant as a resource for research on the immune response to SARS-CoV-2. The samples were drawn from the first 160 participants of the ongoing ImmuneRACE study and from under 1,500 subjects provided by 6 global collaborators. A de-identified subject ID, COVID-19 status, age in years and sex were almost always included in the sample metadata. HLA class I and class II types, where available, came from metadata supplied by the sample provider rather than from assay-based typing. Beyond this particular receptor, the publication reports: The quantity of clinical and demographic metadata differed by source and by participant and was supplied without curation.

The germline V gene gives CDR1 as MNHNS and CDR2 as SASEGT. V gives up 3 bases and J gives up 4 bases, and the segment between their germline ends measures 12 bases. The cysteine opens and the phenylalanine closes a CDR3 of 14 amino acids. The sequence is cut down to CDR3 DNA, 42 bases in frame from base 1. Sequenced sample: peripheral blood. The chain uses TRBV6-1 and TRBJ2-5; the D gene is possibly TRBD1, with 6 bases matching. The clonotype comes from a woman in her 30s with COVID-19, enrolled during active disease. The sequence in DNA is TGTGCCAGCAGTGATGGGGGCCGGGGAGAGACCCAGTACTTC. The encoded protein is CASSDGGRGETQYF.